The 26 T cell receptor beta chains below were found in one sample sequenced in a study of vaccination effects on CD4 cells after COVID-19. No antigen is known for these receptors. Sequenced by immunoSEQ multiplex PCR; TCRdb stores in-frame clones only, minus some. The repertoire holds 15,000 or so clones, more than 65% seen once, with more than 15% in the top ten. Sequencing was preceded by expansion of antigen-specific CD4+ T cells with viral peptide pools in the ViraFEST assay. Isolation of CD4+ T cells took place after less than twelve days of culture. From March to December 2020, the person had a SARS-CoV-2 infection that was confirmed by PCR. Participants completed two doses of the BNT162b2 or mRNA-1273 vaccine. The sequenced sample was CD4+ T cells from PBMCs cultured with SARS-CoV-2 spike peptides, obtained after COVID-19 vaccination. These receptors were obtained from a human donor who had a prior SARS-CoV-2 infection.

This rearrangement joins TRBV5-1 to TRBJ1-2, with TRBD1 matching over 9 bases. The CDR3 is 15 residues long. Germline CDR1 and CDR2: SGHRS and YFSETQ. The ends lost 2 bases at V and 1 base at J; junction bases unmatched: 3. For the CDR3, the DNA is TGCGCCAGCAGCTTCGGACAGGGGAATAACTATGGCTACACCTTC. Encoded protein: CASSFGQGNNYGYTF.

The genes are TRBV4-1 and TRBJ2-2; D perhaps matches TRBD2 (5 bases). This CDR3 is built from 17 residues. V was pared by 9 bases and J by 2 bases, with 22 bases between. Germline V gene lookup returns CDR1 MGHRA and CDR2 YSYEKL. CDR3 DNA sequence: TGCGCCAGTAAACCGAAGGACTTTCCGCCTAACACCGGGGAGCTGTTTTTT. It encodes CASKPKDFPPNTGELFF.

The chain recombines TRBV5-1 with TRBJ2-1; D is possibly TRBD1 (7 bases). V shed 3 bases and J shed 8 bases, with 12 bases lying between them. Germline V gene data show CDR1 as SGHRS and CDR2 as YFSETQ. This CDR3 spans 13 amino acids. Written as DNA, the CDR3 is TGCGCCAGCAGCTGGGGCAGGGGGGATGAGCAGTTCTTC. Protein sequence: CASSWGRGDEQFF. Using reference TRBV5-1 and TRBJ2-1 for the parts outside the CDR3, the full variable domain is KAGVTQTPRYLIKTRGQQVTLSCSPISGHRSVSWYQQTPGQGLQFLFEYFSETQRNKGNFPGRFSGRQFSNSRSEMNVSTLELGDSALYLCASSWGRGDEQFFGPGTRLTVL.

This CDR3 reads CASSYVWISPGELFF. The DNA for the CDR3 is TGTGCCAGCAGTTACGTTTGGATATCCCCCGGGGAGCTGTTTTTT. This chain connects TRBV6-2 or TRBV6-3 to TRBJ2-2; D unclear. Trimming shortened V by 2 bases and J by 6 bases, and 13 bases separated the two germline ends. The CDR3 is made up of 15 amino acids. Germline CDR1 and CDR2: MNHEY and SVGEGT.

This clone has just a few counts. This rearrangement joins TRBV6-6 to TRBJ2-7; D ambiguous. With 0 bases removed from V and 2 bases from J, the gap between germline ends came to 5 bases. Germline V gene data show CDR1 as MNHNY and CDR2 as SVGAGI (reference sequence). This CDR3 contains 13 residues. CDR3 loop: CASSYSRAYEQYF. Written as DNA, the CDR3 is TGTGCCAGCAGTTACTCTAGGGCCTACGAGCAGTACTTC.

This CDR3 reads CASSPLSTGELFF. In nucleotides, the CDR3 is TGTGCCAGCTCACCACTATCCACCGGGGAGCTGTTTTTT. The chain has TRBV18 and TRBJ2-2; D not certain. The CDR3 has 13 amino acids. V lost 1 base and J lost 4, with 4 bases in between. Germline CDR1 reads KGHSH; CDR2 reads LQKENI.

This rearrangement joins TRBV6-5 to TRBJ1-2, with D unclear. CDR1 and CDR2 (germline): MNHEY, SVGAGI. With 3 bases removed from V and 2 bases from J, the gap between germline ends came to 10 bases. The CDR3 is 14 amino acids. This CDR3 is CASSYNTGNYGYTF. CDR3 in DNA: TGTGCCAGCAGTTATAATACGGGGAACTATGGCTACACCTTC.

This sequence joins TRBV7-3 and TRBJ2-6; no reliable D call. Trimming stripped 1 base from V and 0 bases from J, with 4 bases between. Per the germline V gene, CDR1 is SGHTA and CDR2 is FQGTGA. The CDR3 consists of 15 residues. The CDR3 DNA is TGTGCCAGCAGCTTAAGCCCCTCTGGGGCCAACGTCCTGACTTTC. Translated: CASSLSPSGANVLTF. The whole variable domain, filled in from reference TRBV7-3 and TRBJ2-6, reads GAGVSQTPSNKVTEKGKYVELRCDPISGHTALYWYRQSLGQGPEFLIYFQGTGAADDSGLPNDRFFAVRPEGSVSTLKIQRTERGDSAVYLCASSLSPSGANVLTFGAGSRLTVL.

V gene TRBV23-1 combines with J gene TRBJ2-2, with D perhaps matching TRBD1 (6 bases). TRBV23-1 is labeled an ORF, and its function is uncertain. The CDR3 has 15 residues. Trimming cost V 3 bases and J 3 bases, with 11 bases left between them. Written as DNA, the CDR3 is TGCGCCAGCAGTCAGGTGGCAGGGGACACCGGGGAGCTGTTTTTT. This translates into CASSQVAGDTGELFF.

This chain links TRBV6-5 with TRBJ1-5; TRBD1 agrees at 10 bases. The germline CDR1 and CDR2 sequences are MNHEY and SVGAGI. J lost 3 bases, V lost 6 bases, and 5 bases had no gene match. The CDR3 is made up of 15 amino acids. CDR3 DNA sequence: TGTGCCAGCAGAGTGGGGACAGGGGCCAATCAGCCCCAGCATTTT. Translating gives CASRVGTGANQPQHF.

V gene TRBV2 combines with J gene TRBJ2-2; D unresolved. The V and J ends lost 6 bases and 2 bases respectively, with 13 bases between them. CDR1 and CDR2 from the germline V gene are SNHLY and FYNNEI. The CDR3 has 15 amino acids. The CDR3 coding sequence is TGTGCCAGCAGGTACTTCTCGGGCAACACCGGGGAGCTGTTTTTT. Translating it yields CASRYFSGNTGELFF.

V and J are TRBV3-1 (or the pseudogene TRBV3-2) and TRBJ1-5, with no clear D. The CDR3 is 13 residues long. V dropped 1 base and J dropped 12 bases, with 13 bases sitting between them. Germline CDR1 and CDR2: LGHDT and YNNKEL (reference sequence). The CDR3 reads CASSQVGASHQHF. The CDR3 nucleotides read TGTGCCAGCAGCCAAGTTGGAGCGAGCCACCAGCATTTT.

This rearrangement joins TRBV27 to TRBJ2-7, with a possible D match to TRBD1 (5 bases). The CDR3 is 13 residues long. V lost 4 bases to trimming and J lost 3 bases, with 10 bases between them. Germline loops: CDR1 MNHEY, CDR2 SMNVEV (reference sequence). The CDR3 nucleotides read TGTGCCAGCAGTTCTAAGGGGTACTACGAGCAGTACTTC. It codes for CASSSKGYYEQYF.

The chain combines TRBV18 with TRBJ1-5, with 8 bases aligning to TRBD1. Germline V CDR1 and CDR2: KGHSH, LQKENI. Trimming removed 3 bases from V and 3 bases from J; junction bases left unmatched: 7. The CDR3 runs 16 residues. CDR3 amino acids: CASSPQQGEFNQPQHF. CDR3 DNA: TGTGCCAGCTCACCGCAACAGGGGGAGTTCAATCAGCCCCAGCATTTT.

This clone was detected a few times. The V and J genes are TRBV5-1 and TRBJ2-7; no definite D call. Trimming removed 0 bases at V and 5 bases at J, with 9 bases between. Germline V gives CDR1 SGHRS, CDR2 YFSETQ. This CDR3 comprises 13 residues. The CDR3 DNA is TGCGCCAGCAGCTTGGGTTTCTTGGACGAGCAGTACTTC. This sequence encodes CASSLGFLDEQYF.

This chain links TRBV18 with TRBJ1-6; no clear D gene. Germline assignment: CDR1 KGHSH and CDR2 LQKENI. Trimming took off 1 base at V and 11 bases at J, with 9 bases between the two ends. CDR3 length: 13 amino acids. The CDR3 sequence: CASSPRRFTPLHF. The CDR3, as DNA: TGTGCCAGCTCACCACGACGGTTTACACCCCTCCACTTT.

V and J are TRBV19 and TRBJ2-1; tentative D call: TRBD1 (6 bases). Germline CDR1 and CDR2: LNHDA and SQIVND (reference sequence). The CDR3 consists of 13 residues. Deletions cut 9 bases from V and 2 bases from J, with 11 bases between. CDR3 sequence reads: CASGTSTYNEQFF. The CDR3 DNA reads TGTGCCAGCGGGACATCTACCTACAATGAGCAGTTCTTC.

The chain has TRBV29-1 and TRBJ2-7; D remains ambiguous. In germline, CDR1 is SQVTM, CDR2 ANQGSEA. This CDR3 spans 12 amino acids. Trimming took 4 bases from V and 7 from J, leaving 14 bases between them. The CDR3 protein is CSVADGGDEQYF. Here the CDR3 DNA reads TGCAGCGTTGCGGACGGTGGGGATGAGCAGTACTTC.

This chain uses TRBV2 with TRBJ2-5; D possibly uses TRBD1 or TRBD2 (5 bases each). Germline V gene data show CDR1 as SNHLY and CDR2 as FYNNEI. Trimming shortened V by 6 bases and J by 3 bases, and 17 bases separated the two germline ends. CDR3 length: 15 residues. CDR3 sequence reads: CASSPIAGTEETQYF. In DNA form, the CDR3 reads TGTGCCAGCAGCCCAATCGCCGGGACGGAAGAGACCCAGTACTTC.

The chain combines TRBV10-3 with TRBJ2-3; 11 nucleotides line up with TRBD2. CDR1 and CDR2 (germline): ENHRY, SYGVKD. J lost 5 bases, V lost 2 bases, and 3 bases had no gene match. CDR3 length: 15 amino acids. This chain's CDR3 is CAISEPGLAGDTQYF. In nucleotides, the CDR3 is TGTGCCATCAGTGAGCCCGGACTAGCGGGAGATACGCAGTATTTT.

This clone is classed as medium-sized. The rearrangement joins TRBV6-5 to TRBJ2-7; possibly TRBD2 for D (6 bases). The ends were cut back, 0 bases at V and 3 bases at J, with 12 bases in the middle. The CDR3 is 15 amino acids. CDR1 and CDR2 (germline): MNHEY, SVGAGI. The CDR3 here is CASSYSIGGIYEQYF. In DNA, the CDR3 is TGTGCCAGCAGTTACTCGATCGGGGGTATCTACGAGCAGTACTTC.

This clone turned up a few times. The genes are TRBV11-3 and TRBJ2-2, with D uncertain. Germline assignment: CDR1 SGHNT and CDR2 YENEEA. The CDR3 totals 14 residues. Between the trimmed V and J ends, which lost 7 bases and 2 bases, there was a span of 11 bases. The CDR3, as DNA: TGTGCCAGCAAGGTCGGCCGTAACACCGGGGAGCTGTTTTTT. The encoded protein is CASKVGRNTGELFF.

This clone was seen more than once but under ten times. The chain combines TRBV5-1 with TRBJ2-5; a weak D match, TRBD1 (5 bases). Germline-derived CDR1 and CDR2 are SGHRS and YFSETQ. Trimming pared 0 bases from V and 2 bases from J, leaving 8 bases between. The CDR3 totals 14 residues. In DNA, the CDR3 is TGCGCCAGCAGCTTGGGACAGAGACAAGAGACCCAGTACTTC. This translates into CASSLGQRQETQYF.

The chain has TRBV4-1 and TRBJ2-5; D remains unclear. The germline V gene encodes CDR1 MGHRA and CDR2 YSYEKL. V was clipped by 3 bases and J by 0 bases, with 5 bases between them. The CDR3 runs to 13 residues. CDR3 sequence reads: CASSHLYQETQYF. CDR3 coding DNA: TGCGCCAGCAGCCACCTGTACCAAGAGACCCAGTACTTC.

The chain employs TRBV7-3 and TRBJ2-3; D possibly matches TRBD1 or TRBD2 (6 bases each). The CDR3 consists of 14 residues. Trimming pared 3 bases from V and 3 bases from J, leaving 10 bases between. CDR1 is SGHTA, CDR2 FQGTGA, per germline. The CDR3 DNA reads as TGTGCCAGCAGCTTCAAGGGGGGAACAGATACGCAGTATTTT. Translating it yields CASSFKGGTDTQYF. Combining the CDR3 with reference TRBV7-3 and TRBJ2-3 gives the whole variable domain GAGVSQTPSNKVTEKGKYVELRCDPISGHTALYWYRQSLGQGPEFLIYFQGTGAADDSGLPNDRFFAVRPEGSVSTLKIQRTERGDSAVYLCASSFKGGTDTQYFGPGTRLTVL.

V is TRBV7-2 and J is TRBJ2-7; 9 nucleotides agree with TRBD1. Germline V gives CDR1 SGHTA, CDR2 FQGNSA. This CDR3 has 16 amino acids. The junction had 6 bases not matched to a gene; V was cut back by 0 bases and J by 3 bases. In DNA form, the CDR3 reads TGTGCCAGCAGCTTAGCGCAAGGGACAGGGCTCTACGAGCAGTACTTC. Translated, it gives CASSLAQGTGLYEQYF.